This T cell receptor (beta chain) came from a study of blood T cell repertoires in COVID-19. CDR1 is MNHEY, CDR2 SVGEGT, per germline. The CDR3 sequence is 16 residues long. Between the trimmed V and J ends, which lost 6 bases and 4 bases, there was a span of 19 bases. This clone was picked up a small number of times. The cohort comprised adults aged about 18 to 100 years residing in about 25 US areas. In the original processing: Quantification of nucleated cells was approximated via reference gene primer amplification. Profiling relied on immunoSEQ multiplex PCR, and the TCRdb table lists in-frame clones only, not all of them. That table gives V, J and clone size, and the DNA gave D and trimming. Here the sample spans about 140,000 clones, 80% to 85% being singletons.

The receptor was derived from a man between 65 and 79 years old who had been exposed to COVID-19. This sequence joins TRBV6-2 or TRBV6-3 and TRBJ1-5; D is possibly TRBD1 (5 bases). Sequenced: PBMCs or T cells enriched from blood (not recorded which). CDR3 nucleotides: TGTGCCAGCAGACCTATCCAGTGGGGCGTAAATCAGCCCCAGCATTTT. It is translated as CASRPIQWGVNQPQHF.